Presented here are 7 T cell receptor beta chains from one specimen sequenced in a study of T-cell memory formation after mild COVID-19. One entry per CDR3 protein results from TCRdb running MiXCR on the 5' RACE reads. The sample carries approximately 100,000 distinct CDR3 sequences, around 11% recorded once. The sample taken for sequencing was PBMCs or a T cell subset sorted from them (not recorded which). Receptors were obtained from an adult woman who had mild COVID-19 (a few samples of this study predate the infection). Cell type and time point are not known.

This clonotype was seen more than once but under ten times. V gene TRBV7-9 combines with J gene TRBJ2-7, with D perhaps matching TRBD2 (6 bases). The CDR3 extends over 14 amino acids. The germline V gene has CDR1 SEHNR and CDR2 FQNEAQ (reference sequence). The ends were cut back, 0 bases at V and 3 bases at J, with 9 bases in the middle. In DNA form, the CDR3 reads TGTGCCAGCAGCTTAGCGCAGGAGGGCTACGAGCAGTACTTC. This sequence encodes CASSLAQEGYEQYF.

This clonotype was observed a handful of times. The rearrangement joins TRBV4-2 to TRBJ2-7; a weak D match, TRBD2 (6 bases). The CDR3 sequence is 15 residues long. CDR1 LGHNA and CDR2 YNFKEQ come from the germline V gene. V dropped 1 base and J dropped 2 bases, with 12 bases sitting between them. Written as DNA, the CDR3 is TGTGCCAGCAGCCAAGGTAAACTAGCCGCCTACGAGCAGTACTTC. It specifies CASSQGKLAAYEQYF.

The rearrangement links TRBV25-1 to TRBJ1-5, with 7 bases matching TRBD1. V gave up 6 bases and J gave up 3 bases; unmatched junction bases: 5. The CDR3 spans 14 residues. In germline, CDR1 is MGHDK, CDR2 SYGVNS. CDR3 region: CASSDGQDNQPQHF. Written as DNA, the CDR3 is TGTGCCAGCAGCGACGGACAGGACAATCAGCCCCAGCATTTT.

In nucleotides, the CDR3 is TGCGCCAGCAGCTGGGCTAGCGGGCACCAAGAGACCCAGTACTTC. Translation gives CASSWASGHQETQYF. The chain employs TRBV5-1 and TRBJ2-5; 8 bases fit TRBD2. V gave up 3 bases and J gave up 0 bases; unmatched junction bases: 4. The CDR3 runs 15 residues. In germline, CDR1 is SGHRS, CDR2 YFSETQ.

This sequence joins TRBV29-1 and TRBJ2-5, with D maybe TRBD2 (7 bases). The CDR3 is 13 residues long. CDR1 and CDR2 (germline): SQVTM, ANQGSEA. V was pared by 5 bases and J by 7 bases, with 17 bases between. Here the CDR3 DNA reads TGCAGCGTTCGTGGGGGCATAGCGGGGACCCAGTACTTC. Translated: CSVRGGIAGTQYF.

In this sample, this clonotype turned up once. This chain links TRBV12-3 or TRBV12-4 with TRBJ1-1; no clear D gene. This CDR3 spans 15 amino acids. Trimming took 5 bases from V and 2 from J, leaving 15 bases between them. The CDR3 nucleotides read TGTGCCAGCAGTCCCCGGGAGGGTGTTAACACTGAAGCTTTCTTT. This translates into CASSPREGVNTEAFF.

This chain joins TRBV12-3 or TRBV12-4 and TRBJ1-2, with D unclear. Trimming stripped 1 base from V and 8 bases from J, with 11 bases between. The CDR3 is made up of 13 amino acids. The CDR3 protein is CASSLDTRRGYTF. The CDR3 DNA follows: TGTGCCAGCAGTTTAGACACACGGCGGGGCTACACCTTC.